This paragraph covers one T cell receptor beta chain sequence. Method: immunoSEQ multiplex PCR; TCRdb's copy keeps in-frame clones and lacks some. The table includes about 480,000 clones, around nine tenths detected once. The record originates from a study of Ad26.COV2.S vaccination and SARS-CoV-2 variants. Trimming cost V 7 bases and J 4 bases, with 14 bases left between them. The CDR3 sequence is 13 residues long. CDR1 is SGHRS, CDR2 YFSETQ, per germline. Indicated treatment: around 19 received Ad26.COV2.S at low or high dose, single or two shots; 5 received placebo; per-sample allocation not given. Samples were taken on day 63 after the first vaccine or placebo injection. The donor was a Boston adult aged 18-55 years.

The specimen was peripheral blood, collected in a trial of Ad26.COV2.S vaccine versus placebo. The receptor comes from a person aged 18-65 years who received the Ad26.COV2.S COVID-19 vaccine or a placebo. The rearrangement uses TRBV5-1 and TRBJ1-1, with D possibly matching TRBD1 (6 bases). CDR3 bases: TGCGCCAGCCAAACAGGGCCGGGCACTGAAGCTTTCTTT. This translates into CASQTGPGTEAFF. Filled out from reference TRBV5-1 and TRBJ1-1, the complete variable domain reads KAGVTQTPRYLIKTRGQQVTLSCSPISGHRSVSWYQQTPGQGLQFLFEYFSETQRNKGNFPGRFSGRQFSNSRSEMNVSTLELGDSALYLCASQTGPGTEAFFGQGTRLTVV.